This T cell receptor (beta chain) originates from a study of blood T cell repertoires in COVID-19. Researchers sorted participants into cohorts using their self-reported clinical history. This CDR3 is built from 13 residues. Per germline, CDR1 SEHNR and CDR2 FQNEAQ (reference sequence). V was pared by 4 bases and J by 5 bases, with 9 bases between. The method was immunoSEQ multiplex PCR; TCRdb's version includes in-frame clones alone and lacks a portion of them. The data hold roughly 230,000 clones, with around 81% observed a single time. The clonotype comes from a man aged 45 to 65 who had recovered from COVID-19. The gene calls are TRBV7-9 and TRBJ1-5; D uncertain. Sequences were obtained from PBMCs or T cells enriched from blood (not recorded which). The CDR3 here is CASSSTEYQPQHF. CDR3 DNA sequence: TGTGCCAGCAGCTCCACAGAATATCAGCCCCAGCATTTT.